This T cell receptor (beta chain) was obtained from a study of cytotoxic CD8 clonotypes in ibrutinib-treated CLL. Study-wide findings and caveats: Under treatment, the uncommon public clonotypes either contracted or remained stable. At baseline, clonality was higher than in age-matched healthy donors and correlated with CD8+ counts.

The germline CDR1 and CDR2 sequences are SGDLS and YYNGEE. Trimming left V 3 bases short and J 4 bases short, with 11 bases between. The CDR3 totals 14 residues. Data came from immunoSEQ multiplex PCR; TCRdb stores just in-frame clones and leaves some out. The data show approximately 130,000 clones, about 85% seen once. As to this clone: Its antigen is not known.

The sample consisted of PBMCs, taken after 24 months of ibrutinib treatment. This sequence was found in a human donor with chronic lymphocytic leukemia. The V gene is TRBV9, the J gene TRBJ1-5, with D possibly TRBD1 on 6 matching bases. CDR3 DNA sequence: TGTGCCAGCAGCGGCACAGGGTGGAATCAGCCCCAGCATTTT. This sequence encodes CASSGTGWNQPQHF.